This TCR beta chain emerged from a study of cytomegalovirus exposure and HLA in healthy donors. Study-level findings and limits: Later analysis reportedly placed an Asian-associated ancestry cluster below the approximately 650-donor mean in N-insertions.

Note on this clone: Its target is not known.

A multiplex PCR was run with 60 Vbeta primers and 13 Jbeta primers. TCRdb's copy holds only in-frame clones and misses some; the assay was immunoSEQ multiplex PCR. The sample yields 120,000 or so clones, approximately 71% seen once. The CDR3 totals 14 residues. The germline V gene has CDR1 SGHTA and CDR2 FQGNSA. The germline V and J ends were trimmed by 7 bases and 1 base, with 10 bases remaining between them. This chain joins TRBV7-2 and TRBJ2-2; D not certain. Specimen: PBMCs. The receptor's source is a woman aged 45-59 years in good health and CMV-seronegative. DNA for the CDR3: TGTGCCAGCACCGTGGGCAGGAACACCGGGGAGCTGTTTTTT. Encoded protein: CASTVGRNTGELFF.